These 7 T cell receptor beta chains were all obtained from the same sample, sequenced in a study of blood T cell repertoires in COVID-19. Generated by immunoSEQ multiplex PCR, the TCRdb table keeps only in-frame clones and is missing some. Of some 97,000 clones in the sample, roughly 90% are singletons; the top ten hold 0.97%. Specimen: peripheral blood. Source of these receptors: a man aged 60-69 years with acute or convalescent COVID-19.

The chain carries TRBV6-5 and TRBJ2-7; 8 bases fit TRBD1. V lost 5 bases and J lost 2; bases outside the gene matches: 5. Germline-derived CDR1 and CDR2 are MNHEY and SVGAGI. The CDR3 is 14 amino acids. CDR3 DNA sequence: TGTGCCAGCAGTACCGGACAGGGAGCCTACGAGCAGTACGTC. Protein product: CASSTGQGAYEQYV.

V usage is TRBV3-1 (or the pseudogene TRBV3-2) and J usage is TRBJ2-7; maybe TRBD2 (6 bases). V dropped 3 bases and J dropped 5 bases, with 17 bases sitting between them. Germline CDR1 reads LGHDT; CDR2 reads YNNKEL (reference sequence). The CDR3 sequence is 15 residues long. CDR3 sequence: CASSHLGRGSNEQYF. The CDR3, as DNA: TGTGCCAGCAGCCACCTAGGCCGGGGGTCCAACGAGCAGTACTTC.

The V gene is TRBV6-5, the J gene TRBJ2-5; D unresolved. Trimming removed 0 bases from V and 5 bases from J, with 16 bases in between. The CDR3 loop spans 16 amino acids. From germline, CDR1 is MNHEY and CDR2 SVGAGI. The CDR3 nucleotides read TGTGCCAGCAGTTACTCGACCCGGGTGCCCCCGGAGACCCAGTACTTC. It codes for CASSYSTRVPPETQYF.

The V gene is TRBV18, the J gene TRBJ2-3; tentatively, D is TRBD2 (5 bases). This CDR3 region has 14 residues. The ends were cut back, 6 bases at V and 0 bases at J, with 10 bases in the middle. The germline gives CDR1 KGHSH, CDR2 LQKENI. CDR3 sequence: CASSRGPSTDTQYF. In DNA form, the CDR3 reads TGTGCCAGCTCTCGCGGGCCTAGCACAGATACGCAGTATTTT.

There are a few counts of this clone. The CDR3 DNA is TGTGCCTGGACCTTTAGCACAGATACGCAGTATTTT. Encoded protein: CAWTFSTDTQYF. The V and J genes are TRBV30 and TRBJ2-3; D unresolved. The CDR3 covers 12 residues. From germline, CDR1 is GTSNPN and CDR2 SVGIG (reference sequence). Between the trimmed V and J ends, which lost 4 bases and 0 bases, there was a span of 5 bases.

V is TRBV6-5 and J is TRBJ2-2; D not resolved. The V and J ends lost 6 bases and 5 bases respectively, with 4 bases between them. This CDR3 contains 11 residues. Germline CDR1 MNHEY, CDR2 SVGAGI. The CDR3 here is CASRETGELFF. The CDR3 DNA is TGTGCCAGCAGGGAGACCGGGGAGCTGTTTTTT.

The CDR3 nucleotides read TGTGCCAGCAGCCCATCAATCTACGAGCAGTACTTC. Translation gives CASSPSIYEQYF. This chain uses TRBV7-8 with TRBJ2-7; the D is unclear. V lost 5 bases, J lost 3 bases, and 8 bases lay in between. Germline CDR1 reads SGHVS; CDR2 reads FQNEAQ. The CDR3 is 12 residues long.